The present T cell receptor beta chain was sequenced within a study of shared clonotypes between healthy human individuals (dated by TCRdb to the early 2020s). Broadly, across the study: The cohort comprised two women and a few men aged 18 to 49 years. For each donor, CD4 naive and CD4 memory were each run on three plates, CD8 naive on two plates, and CD8 memory on one plate. To estimate repertoire size and how much clonotypes are shared between individuals, the study performed deep sequencing of blood TCR repertoires from 4 to 6 healthy adults. Different laboratories and diverse techniques were used to prepare libraries and sequence TCR repertoires, to increase sequencing depth and limit assay-specific biases. Each donor's leukapheresis produced roughly between about 0.9 and 9.5 billion PBMCs. Here is what the overall study found, with its caveats: Rarefaction of sorted-subset datasets indicated incomplete sequencing despite the large sequencing depth. Pairwise subsampling led to the expectation that sequencing depth would affect the degree of clonotype sharing among donors. Higher generation probabilities were observed for clonotypes shared by all four sorted-subset donors than for non-shared clonotypes. Estimated clonotype richness was generally larger for naive than for memory subsets. Because the study included a small number of donors, the genetic and exposure-history diversity represented was limited. Sampling was restricted to blood, and TCR repertoires in tissue are likely to differ from TCR repertoires in blood. Sharing across a few donors was observed for roughly 5% of naive CD4, about 4% of naive CD8, about 2.3% of memory CD4, and around 0.42% of memory CD8 clonotypes.

From the cysteine up to the phenylalanine, the CDR3 has a length of 13 residues. The kept DNA is CDR3 alone, 39 bases in frame from the first base. V ends up 4 bases short and J 4 bases short, with an unmatched junction base count of 4. The germline V gene (reference sequence) supplies CDR1 GTSNPN and CDR2 SVGIG. Using the deep immunoSEQ assay, TCR CDR3 regions were amplified from genomic DNA by multiplex PCR. For each cell subset, the extracted genomic DNA was distributed evenly across all wells of several immunoSEQ 96-well plates, and each plate served as one replicate. For sorted subsets, each replicate PCR was loaded with roughly 200 ng genomic DNA, equivalent to 30,000 or so T cell genomes. Purified libraries were measured with a Qubit 3.0 fluorometer, size-checked on a Bioanalyzer 2100, and measured again with the KAPA Library Quantification kit. Each immunoSEQ 96-well plate was sequenced on its own single-read 150-cycle Illumina NextSeq 550 flow cell. The authors processed their data as follows. The immunoSEQ output contained only junctional sequences without quality scores, so filtering could not match that applied to full-length reads. To assign V/J genes and CDR3, sequences were annotated using PyIR, a Python wrapper for IgBLAST v1.9, with IMGT germline references. Reads were filtered out if the reads had weak V/J assignments (E-value above 1e-6), no CDR3, stop codons, out-of-frame junctions, or ambiguous translated residues. V3J clonotypes were defined by identical inferred V gene, J gene, and CDR3 amino acid sequence. Percentage overlap between repertoires was calculated by dividing the number of shared unique clonotypes by the size of the smaller repertoire. Repertoire richness was assessed with RTK rarefaction, the Chao1 estimator, and Recon v2.1 estimates of unobserved clonotypes. Generation probabilities for all TCRbeta clonotypes obtained by the gDNA method from a few donors were computed using OLGA. Sourced from immuneACCESS, this table was stored by TCRdb with only in-frame sequences that have V and J called. A share of the clones is absent; for the studies checked, an unresolved V gene accounts for under half, and the remainder has no known explanation. That table is the source of V, J and clone size, and D and trimming were worked out from the DNA. The sample has more than 2,000,000 clones on record, roughly 93% of them singletons. 0.39% of the sample goes to the ten largest clones.

Comments on this clone: Its antigen remains undetermined. Base-call qualities are not available, and no considerably larger clone is one nucleotide away.

Donors were healthy HIV-negative adults with no recently reported acute infections or vaccinations. Every donor was a Caucasian adult living in Nashville, Tennessee, USA. Magnetic negative selection was used to enrich CD4+ T cells, after which naive cells were positively selected on CD45RA and the negative fraction became the memory subset. After blood collection by leukapheresis, PBMCs were isolated using Ficoll-Histopaque density gradient centrifugation and then cryopreserved in the vapor phase of liquid nitrogen. Analytical flow cytometry was used to check the purity and quantity of each magnetically sorted T cell population. Genomic DNA was isolated from each sorted fraction and quantified by UV absorbance on a Nanodrop 2000c.

The chain links TRBV30 with TRBJ1-5, with TRBD1 matching 7 junction bases. Sample: naive CD4+ T cells from PBMCs. The sample's cell subset or site label is to be understood as: CD45RA+ positively selected. The receptor was isolated from a man younger than 35 in good health. Some clones in this sample may be carry-over from other donors' samples. CDR3 reads: CAWTGTENQPQHF. The DNA is TGTGCCTGGACTGGGACAGAGAATCAGCCCCAGCATTTT.